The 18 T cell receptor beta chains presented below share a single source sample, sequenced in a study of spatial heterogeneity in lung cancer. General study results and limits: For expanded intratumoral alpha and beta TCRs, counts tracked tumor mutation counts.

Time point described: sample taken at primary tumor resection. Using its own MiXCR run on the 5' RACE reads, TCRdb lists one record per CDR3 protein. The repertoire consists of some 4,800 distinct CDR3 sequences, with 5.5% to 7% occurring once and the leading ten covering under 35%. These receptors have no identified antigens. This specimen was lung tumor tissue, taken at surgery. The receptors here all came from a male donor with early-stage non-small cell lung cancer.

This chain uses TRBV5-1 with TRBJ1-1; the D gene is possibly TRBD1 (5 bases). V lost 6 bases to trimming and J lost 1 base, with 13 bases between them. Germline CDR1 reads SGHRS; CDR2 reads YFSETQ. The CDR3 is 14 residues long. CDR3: CASTWDGSNTEAFF. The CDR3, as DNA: TGCGCCAGCACCTGGGACGGCTCGAACACTGAAGCTTTCTTT.

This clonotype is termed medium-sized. The CDR3 reads CSATSGTGGPYGYTF. The CDR3 region has the DNA TGCAGTGCTACATCCGGGACAGGGGGTCCCTATGGCTACACCTTC. The chain is built from TRBV20-1 and TRBJ1-2, with 11 bases identical to TRBD1. Per germline, CDR1 DFQATT and CDR2 SNEGSKA (reference sequence). Trimming took 4 bases from V and 4 from J; bases not matched to a gene: 8. The CDR3 covers 15 residues.

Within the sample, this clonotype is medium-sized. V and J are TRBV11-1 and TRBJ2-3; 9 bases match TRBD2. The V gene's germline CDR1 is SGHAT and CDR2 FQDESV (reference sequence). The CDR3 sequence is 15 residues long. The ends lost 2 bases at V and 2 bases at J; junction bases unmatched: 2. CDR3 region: CASSLLAGPTDTQYF. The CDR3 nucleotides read TGTGCCAGCAGCTTACTAGCGGGACCCACAGATACGCAGTATTTT.

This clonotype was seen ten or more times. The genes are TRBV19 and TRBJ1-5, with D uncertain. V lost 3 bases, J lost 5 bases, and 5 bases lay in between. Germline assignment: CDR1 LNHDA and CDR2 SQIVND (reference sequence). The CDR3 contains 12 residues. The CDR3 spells CASSIGDQPQHF. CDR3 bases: TGTGCCAGTAGTATTGGGGATCAGCCCCAGCATTTT.

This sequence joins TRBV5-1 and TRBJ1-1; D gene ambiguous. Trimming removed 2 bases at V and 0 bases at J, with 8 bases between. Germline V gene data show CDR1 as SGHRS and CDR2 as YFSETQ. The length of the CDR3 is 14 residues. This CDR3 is CASSFRFLNTEAFF. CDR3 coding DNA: TGCGCCAGCAGCTTCCGATTCTTGAACACTGAAGCTTTCTTT.

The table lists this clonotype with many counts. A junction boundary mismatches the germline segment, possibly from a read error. In DNA form, the CDR3 reads TGTGCCAGCAGCTGGGGACAGAGCTATGGCCACACCTTC. Translation: CASSWGQSYGHTF. The V and J genes are TRBV7-2 and TRBJ1-2; 7 bases map to TRBD1. This CDR3 spans 13 amino acids. The V gene's germline CDR1 is SGHTA and CDR2 FQGNSA.

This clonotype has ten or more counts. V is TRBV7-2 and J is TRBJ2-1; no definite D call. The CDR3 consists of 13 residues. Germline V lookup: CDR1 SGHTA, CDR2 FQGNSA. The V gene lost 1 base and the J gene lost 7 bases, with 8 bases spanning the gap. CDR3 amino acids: CASSLEYRNEQFF. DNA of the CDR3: TGTGCCAGCAGCTTAGAGTATCGTAATGAGCAGTTCTTC. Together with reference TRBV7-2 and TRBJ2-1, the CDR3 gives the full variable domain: GAGVSQSPSNKVTEKGKDVELRCDPISGHTALYWYRQSLGQGLEFLIYFQGNSAPDKSGLPSDRFSAERTGGSVSTLTIQRTQQEDSAVYLCASSLEYRNEQFFGPGTRLTVL.

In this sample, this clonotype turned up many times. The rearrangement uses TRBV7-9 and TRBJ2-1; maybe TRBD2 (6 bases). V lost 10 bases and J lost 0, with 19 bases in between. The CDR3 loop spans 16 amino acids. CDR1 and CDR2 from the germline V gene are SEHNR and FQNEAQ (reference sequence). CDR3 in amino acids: CATGAPMTSSYNEQFF. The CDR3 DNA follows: TGTGCCACGGGAGCACCTATGACGAGCTCCTACAATGAGCAGTTCTTC.

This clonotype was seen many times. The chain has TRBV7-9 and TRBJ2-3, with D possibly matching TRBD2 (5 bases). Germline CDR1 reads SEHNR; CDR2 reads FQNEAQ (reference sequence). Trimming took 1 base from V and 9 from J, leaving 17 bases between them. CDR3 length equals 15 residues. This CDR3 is CASSLVEGQVDTQYF. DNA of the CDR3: TGTGCCAGCAGCTTAGTCGAGGGTCAGGTCGACACGCAGTATTTT. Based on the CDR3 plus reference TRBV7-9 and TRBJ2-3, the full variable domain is DTGVSQNPRHKITKRGQNVTFRCDPISEHNRLYWYRQTLGQGPEFLTYFQNEAQLEKSRLLSDRFSAERPKGSFSTLEIQRTEQGDSAMYLCASSLVEGQVDTQYFGPGTRLTVL.

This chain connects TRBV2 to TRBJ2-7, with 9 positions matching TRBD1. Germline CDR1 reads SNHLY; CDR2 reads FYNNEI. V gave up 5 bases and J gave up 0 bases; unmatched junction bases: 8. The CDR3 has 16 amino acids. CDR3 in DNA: TGTGCCAGCAGTCTTCCGCGGGACAGGGACTCCTACGAGCAGTACTTC. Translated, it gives CASSLPRDRDSYEQYF.

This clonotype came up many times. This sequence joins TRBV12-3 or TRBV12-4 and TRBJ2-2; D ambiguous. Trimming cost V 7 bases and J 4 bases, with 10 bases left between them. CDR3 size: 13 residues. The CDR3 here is CASTTTFTGELFF. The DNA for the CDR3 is TGTGCCAGCACTACAACCTTCACCGGGGAGCTGTTTTTT.

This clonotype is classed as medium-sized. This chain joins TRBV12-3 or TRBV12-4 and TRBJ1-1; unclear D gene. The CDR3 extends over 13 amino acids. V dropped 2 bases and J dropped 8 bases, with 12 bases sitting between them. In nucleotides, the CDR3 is TGTGCCAGCAGTTTATACACGAAAGGAGAAGCTTTCTTT. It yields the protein CASSLYTKGEAFF.

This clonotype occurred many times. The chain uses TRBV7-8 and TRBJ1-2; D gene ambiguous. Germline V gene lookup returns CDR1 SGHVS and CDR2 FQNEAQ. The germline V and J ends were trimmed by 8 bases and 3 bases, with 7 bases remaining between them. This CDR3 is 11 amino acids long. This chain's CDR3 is CASGWDYGYTF. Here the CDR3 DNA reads TGTGCCAGCGGCTGGGACTATGGCTACACCTTC. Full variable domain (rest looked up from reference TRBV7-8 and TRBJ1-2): GAGVSQSPRYKVAKRGQDVALRCDPISGHVSLFWYQQALGQGPEFLTYFQNEAQLDKSGLPSDRFFAERPEGSVSTLKIQRTQQEDSAVYLCASGWDYGYTFGSGTRLTVV.

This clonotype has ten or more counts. The CDR3 sequence is CASSEGEGGYQPQHF. The CDR3 DNA is TGTGCCAGCAGTGAAGGGGAGGGCGGGTATCAGCCCCAGCATTTT. The J gene is TRBJ1-5, the V gene TRBV2, with no clear D. The ends were cut back, 1 base at V and 5 bases at J, with 12 bases in the middle. In germline, CDR1 is SNHLY, CDR2 FYNNEI. The length of the CDR3 is 15 residues. Full variable domain (missing parts from reference TRBV2 and TRBJ1-5): EPEVTQTPSHQVTQMGQEVILRCVPISNHLYFYWYRQILGQKVEFLVSFYNNEISEKSEIFDDQFSVERPDGSNFTLKIRSTKLEDSAMYFCASSEGEGGYQPQHFGDGTRLSIL.

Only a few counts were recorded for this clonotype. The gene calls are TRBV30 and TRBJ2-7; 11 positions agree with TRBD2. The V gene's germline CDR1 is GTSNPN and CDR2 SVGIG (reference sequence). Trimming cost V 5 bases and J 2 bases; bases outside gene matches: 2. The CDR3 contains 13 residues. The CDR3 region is CAWGTSGAYEQYF. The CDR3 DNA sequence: TGTGCCTGGGGGACTAGCGGTGCCTACGAGCAGTACTTC.

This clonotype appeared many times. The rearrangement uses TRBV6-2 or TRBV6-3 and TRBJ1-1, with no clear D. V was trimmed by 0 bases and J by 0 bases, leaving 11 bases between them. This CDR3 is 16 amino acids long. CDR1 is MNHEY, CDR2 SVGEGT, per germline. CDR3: CASSYSRLLMNTEAFF. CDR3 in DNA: TGTGCCAGCAGTTACTCGAGACTGCTCATGAACACTGAAGCTTTCTTT.

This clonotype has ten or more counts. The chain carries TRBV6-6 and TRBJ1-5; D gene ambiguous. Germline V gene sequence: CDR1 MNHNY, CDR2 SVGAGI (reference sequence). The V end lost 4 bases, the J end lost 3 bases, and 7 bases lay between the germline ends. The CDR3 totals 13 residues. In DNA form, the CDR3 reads TGTGCCAGCAGTTTCGTCCTCAATCAGCCCCAGCATTTT. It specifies CASSFVLNQPQHF.

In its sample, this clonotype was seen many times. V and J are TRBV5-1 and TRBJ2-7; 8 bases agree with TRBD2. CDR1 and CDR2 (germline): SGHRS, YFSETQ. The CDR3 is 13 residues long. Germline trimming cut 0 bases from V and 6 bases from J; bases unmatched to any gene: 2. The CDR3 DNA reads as TGCGCCAGCAGCTTGGGTAGCGGGACCGAGCAGTACTTC. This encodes CASSLGSGTEQYF.